Following are 28 T cell receptor beta chains from one sample sequenced in a study of blood T cell repertoires in COVID-19. Using immunoSEQ multiplex PCR, the repertoire was profiled, and TCRdb retains in-frame clones only, with some absent. The table shows 200,000 to 250,000 clones, with more than 65% occurring only once. The sample comprised peripheral blood. Receptor source: a man in his forties or fifties with active or convalescent COVID-19.

The CDR3 spells CASSIQGKQETQYF. In DNA form, the CDR3 reads TGTGCCAGTAGTATTCAGGGGAAGCAAGAGACCCAGTACTTC. The genes are TRBV19 and TRBJ2-5; D might be TRBD1 (6 bases). The CDR3 is made up of 14 amino acids. The germline CDR1 and CDR2 sequences are LNHDA and SQIVND (reference sequence). V was shortened by 3 bases and J by 2 bases, with 10 bases between the two germline ends.

This clone was counted once. The J gene is TRBJ2-7, the V gene TRBV3-1 (or the pseudogene TRBV3-2), with 8 positions matching TRBD1. The CDR3 consists of 16 residues. Trimming at V came to 0 bases and at J to 2 bases, leaving 6 bases not matched to a gene. Germline-derived CDR1 and CDR2 are LGHDT and YNNKEL (reference sequence). Here the CDR3 reads CASSQEDRVTPYEQYV. The CDR3 DNA sequence: TGTGCCAGCAGCCAAGAGGACAGGGTAACCCCCTACGAGCAGTACGTC.

V usage is TRBV12-3 or TRBV12-4 and J usage is TRBJ1-1; D possibly corresponds to TRBD1 (5 bases). V lost 5 bases, J lost 11 bases, and 18 bases lay in between. The CDR3 has 13 amino acids. The CDR3: CASSDHGRAGAFF. DNA for the CDR3: TGTGCCAGCAGTGACCATGGCAGGGCTGGGGCTTTCTTT.

The chain has TRBV12-3 or TRBV12-4 and TRBJ1-6; TRBD1 matches at 10 bases. The CDR3 has 13 residues. After removal of 5 bases from V and 12 bases from J, the junction contained 4 bases not matched to a gene. CDR3 protein: CASSVGQGIPLHF. The CDR3 DNA follows: TGTGCCAGCAGTGTGGGACAGGGGATACCCCTCCACTTT.

This clone was seen a few times. The chain combines TRBV27 with TRBJ1-6; D not certain. Germline CDR1 is MNHEY and CDR2 is SMNVEV (reference sequence). The CDR3 sequence is 12 residues long. V was clipped by 8 bases and J by 7 bases, with 9 bases between them. The CDR3: CASSQINSPLHF. CDR3 nucleotides: TGTGCCAGCTCCCAGATAAATTCACCCCTCCACTTT.

A remark on this clone: The junction shows a germline mismatch at one end, possibly a read error. The V gene is TRBV4-3, the J gene TRBJ2-2; D gene unclear. The germline V gene has CDR1 LGHNA and CDR2 YSLEER. This CDR3 has 18 amino acids. The CDR3 nucleotides read TGCGCCAGCAGCCAAGAGGCGAGACGGAGCTTGAACGCCGGGGAGCTGTTTTTT. Amino acids: CASSQEARRSLNAGELFF.

The V call is TRBV18, the J call TRBJ2-1; 15 bases line up with TRBD2. The CDR3 length is 16 residues. Trimming at V came to 4 bases and at J to 9 bases, leaving 7 bases not matched to a gene. Germline CDR1 reads KGHSH; CDR2 reads LQKENI. The chain's CDR3 is CASSQGLAGGAGEQFF. CDR3 coding DNA: TGTGCCAGCTCACAAGGACTAGCGGGAGGGGCAGGTGAGCAGTTCTTC.

In DNA form, the CDR3 reads TGCAGTGCTAGTGCGGGTAACTATGGCTACACCTTC. It translates to CSASAGNYGYTF. The chain links TRBV20-1 to TRBJ1-2; D gene uncertain. Between the trimmed V and J ends, which lost 3 bases and 1 base, there was a span of 6 bases. CDR1 is DFQATT and CDR2 is SNEGSKA in the germline V gene (reference sequence). The CDR3 extends over 12 amino acids.

V usage is TRBV6-6 and J usage is TRBJ2-2; no clear D. Germline lookup yields CDR1 MNHNY and CDR2 SVGAGI (reference sequence). Between the trimmed V and J ends, which lost 6 bases and 1 base, there was a span of 9 bases. The CDR3 has 14 amino acids. The DNA of the CDR3 is TGTGCCAGCAGGGGCACCTTGAACACCGGGGAGCTGTTTTTT. Translation: CASRGTLNTGELFF.

The rearrangement links TRBV18 to TRBJ1-1; maybe TRBD1 (5 bases). The CDR3 length is 14 residues. Trimming left V 4 bases short and J 0 bases short, with 9 bases between. The germline CDR1 and CDR2 sequences are KGHSH and LQKENI. CDR3 nucleotides: TGTGCCAGCTCACAGGACACAGTGAACACTGAAGCTTTCTTT. Translated, it gives CASSQDTVNTEAFF.

This clone was detected only once. CDR3 sequence (DNA): TGTGCCAGCAGAGGAGGGCCCGGAGGGCCCCAGCATTTT. This gives the protein CASRGGPGGPQHF. This chain links TRBV6-6 with TRBJ1-5, with D uncertain. Trimming took 6 bases from V and 9 from J, leaving 15 bases between them. The CDR3 covers 13 residues. CDR1 and CDR2 from the germline V gene are MNHNY and SVGAGI (reference sequence).

The rearrangement joins TRBV7-9 to TRBJ1-3; 12 bases are a match to TRBD1. V lost 8 bases to trimming and J lost 16 bases; unmatched junction nucleotides: 12. Germline assignment: CDR1 SEHNR and CDR2 FQNEAQ (reference sequence). CDR3 length equals 13 residues. As DNA, the CDR3 is TGTGCCAGCGCTCGGGACAGGGGGCGCGATGCGTATTTT. This translates into CASARDRGRDAYF.

The chain is built from TRBV6-4 and TRBJ2-3; weak D call: TRBD2 (6 bases). Trimming stripped 5 bases from V and 2 bases from J, with 14 bases between. Germline assignment: CDR1 MRHNA and CDR2 SNTAGT. CDR3 length: 15 residues. CDR3 protein: CASSKNPGVTDTQYF. The CDR3 region has the DNA TGTGCCAGCAGTAAAAACCCGGGAGTCACAGATACGCAGTATTTT.

V usage is TRBV24-1 and J usage is TRBJ1-4; 8 positions agree with TRBD1. With 1 base clipped from V and 5 bases from J, the junction kept 5 bases outside the gene matches. Germline V gene data show CDR1 as KGHDR and CDR2 as SFDVKD. This CDR3 comprises 16 residues. The CDR3 sequence is CATSDLRAGGNEKLFF. The CDR3 coding sequence is TGTGCCACCAGTGATTTACGGGCAGGGGGCAATGAAAAACTGTTTTTT.

This chain uses TRBV19 with TRBJ1-5; D unresolved. V was cut by 2 bases and J by 2 bases, with 7 bases left in between. CDR1 LNHDA and CDR2 SQIVND come from the germline V gene (reference sequence). This CDR3 has 14 amino acids. CDR3 coding DNA: TGTGCCAGTAGTATATTCTCCCGCAATCAGCCCCAGCATTTT. It translates to CASSIFSRNQPQHF.

The chain recombines TRBV18 with TRBJ2-1, with 12 bases lining up with TRBD1. V was clipped by 3 bases and J by 4 bases; unmatched bases: 16. Germline CDR1 reads KGHSH; CDR2 reads LQKENI. This CDR3 contains 20 residues. This chain's CDR3 is CASSPGTGGAKVRLYNEQFF. The DNA of the CDR3 is TGTGCCAGCTCACCTGGGACAGGGGGCGCGAAGGTCCGACTTTACAATGAGCAGTTCTTC. Based on the CDR3 plus reference TRBV18 and TRBJ2-1, the full variable domain is NAGVMQNPRHLVRRRGQEARLRCSPMKGHSHVYWYRQLPEEGLKFMVYLQKENIIDESGMPKERFSAEFPKEGPSILRIQQVVRGDSAAYFCASSPGTGGAKVRLYNEQFFGPGTRLTVL.

The chain employs TRBV7-2 and TRBJ1-2; the D gene is possibly TRBD1 (6 bases). The CDR3 is 15 residues long. V was shortened by 8 bases and J by 5 bases, with 21 bases between the two germline ends. The germline V gene encodes CDR1 SGHTA and CDR2 FQGNSA. The CDR3: CASPRTGGGLYGYTF. In DNA, the CDR3 is TGTGCCAGCCCTCGGACGGGGGGCGGCCTTTATGGCTACACCTTC.

This clone was found once. The chain joins TRBV9 to TRBJ1-2, with a tentative D call TRBD1 (5 bases). The V gene lost 0 bases and the J gene lost 3 bases, with 12 bases spanning the gap. This CDR3 comprises 15 residues. Germline CDR1 and CDR2: SGDLS and YYNGEE. CDR3: CASSVDTDRDYGYTF. The CDR3 bases are TGTGCCAGCAGCGTAGACACTGACAGAGACTATGGCTACACCTTC.

This clone was observed a few times. The V call is TRBV6-2 or TRBV6-3, the J call TRBJ2-5, with TRBD2 identical over 13 bases. The CDR3 is made up of 20 amino acids. Germline CDR1 MNHEY, CDR2 SVGEGT. The junction had 18 bases not matched to a gene; V was cut back by 6 bases and J by 2 bases. The CDR3 protein is CASSPRTSGRQYRYQETQYF. The CDR3 nucleotides are TGTGCCAGCAGCCCCCGGACTAGCGGGAGACAATACAGGTATCAAGAGACCCAGTACTTC.

The gene calls are TRBV20-1 and TRBJ2-7; tentative D call: TRBD2 (6 bases). The ends were cut back, 3 bases at V and 0 bases at J, with 15 bases in the middle. CDR1 and CDR2 from the germline V gene are DFQATT and SNEGSKA (reference sequence). This CDR3 region has 15 residues. The DNA for the CDR3 is TGCAGTGCTAGTAGTGGGGGGTCGAGCTCCTACGAGCAGTACTTC. This gives the protein CSASSGGSSSYEQYF.

The table lists this clone with a count of one. The rearrangement joins TRBV10-3 to TRBJ2-1, with 10 bases identical to TRBD1. The CDR3 is 14 residues long. The V and J ends lost 8 bases and 5 bases, in that order; junction bases with no gene match: 6. Germline loops: CDR1 ENHRY, CDR2 SYGVKD. Here the CDR3 reads CAIEGQGENNEQFF. CDR3 bases: TGTGCCATCGAAGGACAGGGGGAAAACAATGAGCAGTTCTTC.

V and J are TRBV6-5 and TRBJ1-1, with a possible D match to TRBD1 (6 bases). Trimming stripped 5 bases from V and 1 base from J, with 8 bases between. The CDR3 is 13 residues long. Germline assignment: CDR1 MNHEY and CDR2 SVGAGI. For the CDR3, the DNA is TGTGCCAGCAGTACACAGGGGAACACTGAAGCTTTCTTT. It translates to CASSTQGNTEAFF.

This clone was picked up one time. The chain employs TRBV7-9 and TRBJ2-5, with D perhaps TRBD2 (5 bases). Germline V gene lookup returns CDR1 SEHNR and CDR2 FQNEAQ (reference sequence). This CDR3 has 17 residues. V lost 5 bases and J 4 bases, leaving 23 bases between the germline ends. CDR3 sequence reads: CASSPPTGPRRGETQYF. CDR3 nucleotides: TGTGCCAGCAGCCCCCCCACGGGCCCTCGCCGGGGAGAGACCCAGTACTTC. The variable domain in full, with the rest retrieved from reference TRBV7-9 and TRBJ2-5, is DTGVSQNPRHKITKRGQNVTFRCDPISEHNRLYWYRQTLGQGPEFLTYFQNEAQLEKSRLLSDRFSAERPKGSFSTLEIQRTEQGDSAMYLCASSPPTGPRRGETQYFGPGTRLLVL.

The chain couples TRBV5-1 to TRBJ1-2; TRBD1 matches 7 bases. V trimming: 0 bases; J trimming: 6 bases; junction bases outside the gene matches: 5. Germline V lookup: CDR1 SGHRS, CDR2 YFSETQ. The CDR3 loop spans 14 amino acids. CDR3 residues: CASSLARQGDGYTF. The CDR3 bases are TGCGCCAGCAGCTTGGCCCGACAGGGAGATGGCTACACCTTC.

DNA of the CDR3: TGTGCCAGCAGCTTAGGAGCGGGAGTGGGGGAGACCCAGTACTTC. Translation gives CASSLGAGVGETQYF. This chain uses TRBV7-2 with TRBJ2-5, with TRBD2 matching over 8 bases. The V gene end was trimmed by 1 base and the J gene end by 5 bases; junction bases not matched to a gene: 6. The germline V gene has CDR1 SGHTA and CDR2 FQGNSA. The CDR3 contains 15 residues.

The chain joins TRBV14 to TRBJ2-3; 8 positions match TRBD2. J gave up 0 bases and V 8 bases, and 13 bases lay outside the gene matches. CDR1 is SGHDN, CDR2 FVKESK, per germline. The CDR3 consists of 17 residues. The CDR3 DNA is TGTGCCAGCTCCCGCCGGACAACTAGCGGTAGCACAGATACGCAGTATTTT. Protein sequence: CASSRRTTSGSTDTQYF. Drawing the rest from reference TRBV14 and TRBJ2-3, the complete variable domain is EAGVTQFPSHSVIEKGQTVTLRCDPISGHDNLYWYRRVMGKEIKFLLHFVKESKQDESGMPNNRFLAERTGGTYSTLKVQPAELEDSGVYFCASSRRTTSGSTDTQYFGPGTRLTVL.

As DNA, the CDR3 is TGTGCCAGCTCGCTTCGGGACACCCGATCCGAGCAGTACTTC. It encodes CASSLRDTRSEQYF. The V gene is TRBV18, the J gene TRBJ2-7, with a weak D call TRBD1 (6 bases). CDR3 size: 14 residues. Looked up from germline, CDR1 is KGHSH and CDR2 is LQKENI. V was cut by 6 bases and J by 6 bases, with 18 bases left in between. Variable domain in full (rest from reference TRBV18 and TRBJ2-7): NAGVMQNPRHLVRRRGQEARLRCSPMKGHSHVYWYRQLPEEGLKFMVYLQKENIIDESGMPKERFSAEFPKEGPSILRIQQVVRGDSAAYFCASSLRDTRSEQYFGPGTRLTVT.

The V gene is TRBV5-4, the J gene TRBJ2-7; TRBD1 matches 7 bases. The CDR3 spans 14 residues. The trim removed 2 bases at V and 0 bases at J, leaving 2 bases unmatched. Germline CDR1 reads SGHNT; CDR2 reads YYREEE (reference sequence). The CDR3 sequence: CASSFDRDSYEQYV. The CDR3 coding sequence is TGTGCCAGCAGCTTTGACAGGGACTCCTACGAGCAGTACGTC.